The 4 T cell receptor beta chains below were found in one sample sequenced in a study of T-cell memory formation after mild COVID-19 (dated by TCRdb to the early 2020s). The library was prepared using 5' RACE. The reads were generated on an Illumina NovaSeq 6000. The public reads were run again by TCRdb, first through fastp at Q25 and then through MiXCR, and only productive beta chains were kept. Identical CDR3 proteins give one entry, which carries the most common genes and DNA. This sample gives about 560,000 distinct CDR3 sequences in total; roughly 18% of them show up just once. The ten largest account for around 12% of the sample. The sample was PBMCs or a T cell subset sorted from them (not recorded which). These receptors came from an adult woman who had mild COVID-19 (a few samples of this study predate the infection). The sample titles of this study are shuffled in the database, so cell type and time point are left out; the donor was told from shared clones.

At least ten counts were recorded for this clonotype. This rearrangement joins TRBV6-5 to TRBJ2-1; D possibly corresponds to TRBD2 (6 bases). V was clipped by 0 bases and J by 0 bases, with 9 bases between them. CDR3 size: 16 residues. Germline V gene data show CDR1 as MNHEY and CDR2 as SVGAGI. The chain's CDR3 is CASSYSLASSYNEQFF. CDR3 nucleotides: TGTGCCAGCAGTTACTCTCTAGCGAGCTCCTACAATGAGCAGTTCTTC.

The J gene is TRBJ2-2, the V gene TRBV6-6, with D perhaps TRBD1 (6 bases). In germline, CDR1 is MNHNY, CDR2 SVGAGI (reference sequence). The CDR3 covers 13 residues. The V gene lost 2 bases and the J gene lost 6 bases, with 7 bases spanning the gap. The CDR3 loop reads CASSYPGAGELFF. The CDR3 DNA is TGTGCCAGCAGTTACCCAGGGGCCGGGGAGCTGTTTTTT.

This chain links TRBV7-3 with TRBJ2-1, with D possibly being TRBD2 (6 bases). CDR3 size: 14 residues. V lost 0 bases and J 11 bases, leaving 14 bases between the germline ends. Per germline, CDR1 SGHTA and CDR2 FQGTGA. The CDR3 loop reads CASSLTDSSDQQFF. DNA of the CDR3: TGTGCCAGCAGCTTAACGGACTCTAGCGATCAGCAGTTCTTC.

This chain connects TRBV27 to TRBJ1-1; a weak D match, TRBD1 (5 bases). The length of the CDR3 is 14 residues. Germline V CDR1 and CDR2: MNHEY, SMNVEV (reference sequence). V was trimmed by 6 bases and J by 2 bases, leaving 13 bases between them. As DNA, the CDR3 is TGTGCCAGCAGCCAGGCAGGGAGAAACACTGAAGCTTTCTTT. As protein: CASSQAGRNTEAFF.